Each of the 15 T cell receptor beta chains below was sequenced from the same sample in a study of STAT5B mutations in CD4+ large granular lymphocyte leukemia. Generated by immunoSEQ multiplex PCR, the TCRdb table keeps only in-frame clones and is missing some. The sample yields 30,000 to 40,000 clones, around 72% seen once. The sample was CD4+ T cells from blood buffy coats. The receptors come from a human donor in good health.

The chain couples TRBV19 to TRBJ2-7; D is perhaps TRBD1 (6 bases). The CDR3 extends over 14 amino acids. Trimming stripped 5 bases from V and 2 bases from J, with 13 bases between. In germline, CDR1 is LNHDA, CDR2 SQIVND (reference sequence). The CDR3: CASSQSRGPYEQYF. The CDR3 DNA reads as TGTGCCAGTAGTCAATCCAGGGGACCCTACGAGCAGTACTTC.

This clone was observed a few times. The chain employs TRBV7-2 and TRBJ1-5; D not resolved. The CDR3 runs 15 residues. Trimming pared 1 base from V and 1 base from J, leaving 8 bases between. CDR1 is SGHTA, CDR2 FQGNSA, per germline. CDR3 sequence reads: CASSLEAPSNQPQHF. As DNA, the CDR3 is TGTGCCAGCAGCTTAGAGGCACCAAGCAATCAGCCCCAGCATTTT.

The rearrangement uses TRBV7-9 and TRBJ1-1; 7 nucleotides line up with TRBD1. Germline V gene data show CDR1 as SEHNR and CDR2 as FQNEAQ (reference sequence). J gave up 1 base and V 3 bases, and 5 bases lay outside the gene matches. The CDR3 is 15 residues long. The CDR3 loop reads CASSFDRARNTEAFF. In nucleotides, the CDR3 is TGTGCCAGCAGCTTCGACAGGGCTCGGAACACTGAAGCTTTCTTT.

The CDR3, as DNA: TGTGCCAGCAGCCCTCGGGAGGCCGGGCAGTTCTTC. Translated: CASSPREAGQFF. This sequence joins TRBV7-8 and TRBJ2-1, with 7 bases aligning to TRBD2. Germline CDR1 SGHVS, CDR2 FQNEAQ. The V segment lost 5 bases and the J segment 12 bases; nucleotides outside the gene matches: 7. The CDR3 totals 12 residues.

This chain joins TRBV5-1 and TRBJ2-3; unclear D gene. Per the germline V gene, CDR1 is SGHRS and CDR2 is YFSETQ. The V gene lost 0 bases and the J gene lost 6 bases, with 17 bases spanning the gap. The CDR3 runs 16 residues. CDR3 residues: CASSLGLVTFFDTQYF. The CDR3 nucleotides read TGCGCCAGCAGCTTGGGGCTAGTCACCTTTTTTGATACGCAGTATTTT. Variable domain in full (rest from reference TRBV5-1 and TRBJ2-3): KAGVTQTPRYLIKTRGQQVTLSCSPISGHRSVSWYQQTPGQGLQFLFEYFSETQRNKGNFPGRFSGRQFSNSRSEMNVSTLELGDSALYLCASSLGLVTFFDTQYFGPGTRLTVL.

This clone came up a few times. V and J are TRBV16 and TRBJ1-1; the D gene is possibly TRBD1 (6 bases). Germline CDR1 and CDR2: KGHSY and FQNENV. CDR3 length equals 14 residues. Trimming pared 2 bases from V and 0 bases from J, leaving 7 bases between. The CDR3 region is CASSQRGMNTEAFF. The CDR3, as DNA: TGTGCCAGCAGCCAAAGGGGGATGAACACTGAAGCTTTCTTT.

The chain couples TRBV7-3 to TRBJ2-3, with 10 nucleotides matching TRBD2. Per the germline V gene, CDR1 is SGHTA and CDR2 is FQGTGA. This CDR3 region has 14 residues. The V gene end was trimmed by 3 bases and the J gene end by 6 bases; junction bases not matched to a gene: 3. The CDR3 nucleotides read TGTGCCAGCAGCTTGGGACTAGCGCGGGATACGCAGTATTTT. This translates into CASSLGLARDTQYF.

This chain connects TRBV18 to TRBJ2-5, with TRBD2 as a possible D gene (7 bases). V lost 3 bases and J lost 5, with 10 bases in between. Germline-derived CDR1 and CDR2 are KGHSH and LQKENI. The CDR3 is 13 amino acids. CDR3 residues: CASSPGGPETQYF. The DNA of the CDR3 is TGTGCCAGCTCACCCGGGGGGCCGGAGACCCAGTACTTC.

The chain has TRBV5-1 and TRBJ2-7; tentatively, D is TRBD2 (6 bases). Looked up from germline, CDR1 is SGHRS and CDR2 is YFSETQ. The CDR3 runs to 15 residues. With 0 bases removed from V and 6 bases from J, the gap between germline ends came to 16 bases. The CDR3 region is CASSLDPGASSEQYF. In nucleotides, the CDR3 is TGCGCCAGCAGCTTGGACCCGGGAGCGTCTAGCGAGCAGTACTTC.

The V call is TRBV6-6, the J call TRBJ1-1; 7 positions match TRBD1. CDR1 is MNHNY and CDR2 is SVGAGI in the germline V gene (reference sequence). The CDR3 has 14 residues. V lost 2 bases and J lost 3; bases outside the gene matches: 3. CDR3 DNA sequence: TGTGCCAGCAGTTACCGACAGGGCGACACTGAAGCTTTCTTT. It yields the protein CASSYRQGDTEAFF.

This chain uses TRBV10-1 with TRBJ2-7, with D maybe TRBD1 (6 bases). In germline, CDR1 is WNHNN, CDR2 SYGVQD (reference sequence). The CDR3 extends over 15 amino acids. V lost 5 bases and J lost 3, with 17 bases in between. The CDR3 nucleotides are TGCGCCAGCAGTAAAACAGGGATACCTCACTACGAGCAGTACTTC. It is translated as CASSKTGIPHYEQYF.

Here the CDR3 reads CASSPSGGSGTEAFF. The CDR3, as DNA: TGTGCCAGCAGCCCCTCAGGAGGATCGGGTACTGAAGCTTTCTTT. The V call is TRBV9, the J call TRBJ1-1; D is undetermined. The ends were cut back, 4 bases at V and 5 bases at J, with 18 bases in the middle. CDR3 length: 15 amino acids. Per the germline V gene, CDR1 is SGDLS and CDR2 is YYNGEE. Looking up the rest from reference TRBV9 and TRBJ1-1 gives the full variable domain: DSGVTQTPKHLITATGQRVTLRCSPRSGDLSVYWYQQSLDQGLQFLIQYYNGEERAKGNILERFSAQQFPDLHSELNLSSLELGDSALYFCASSPSGGSGTEAFFGQGTRLTVV.

The CDR3 bases are TGTGCCAGCAGCTTGGATTGGGACAGATCTTCGGGCTCCTACGAGCAGTACTTC. Translation gives CASSLDWDRSSGSYEQYF. V usage is TRBV5-6 and J usage is TRBJ2-7, with 7 bases that match TRBD1. Germline CDR1 and CDR2: SGHDT and YYEEEE. The V and J ends lost 0 bases and 0 bases, in that order; junction bases with no gene match: 12. The CDR3 has 18 residues.

The chain has TRBV19 and TRBJ2-5; 12 bases map to TRBD2. This CDR3 region has 17 residues. Germline V lookup: CDR1 LNHDA, CDR2 SQIVND (reference sequence). Losses at the gene ends were 4 bases for V and 5 bases for J; bases not matched to a gene: 11. In DNA form, the CDR3 reads TGTGCCAGTAGTAACCGACTAGCGGGAGCACGGGGGGAGACCCAGTACTTC. Protein sequence: CASSNRLAGARGETQYF.

This clone was observed once. The V gene is TRBV9, the J gene TRBJ2-3, with TRBD1 matching 7 bases. Germline assignment: CDR1 SGDLS and CDR2 YYNGEE. V dropped 0 bases and J dropped 1; count of bases not matched to a gene: 2. The CDR3 is 15 amino acids. The CDR3 DNA follows: TGTGCCAGCAGCGTAGCAGGGACAGGCACAGATACGCAGTATTTT. Protein product: CASSVAGTGTDTQYF.